The source of this T cell receptor beta chain is a study of lung T cells in sarcoidosis with Löfgren's syndrome. Study as a whole: CD4+ T cells build up in sarcoidosis bronchoalveolar lavage fluid. The study, taken as a whole, reports: Versus controls, Löfgren's syndrome patients reportedly showed TRAV12-1 and TRBV2 as most expanded. Multiple Löfgren's syndrome patients reportedly shared TRAV12-1 and TRBV2 CDR3 motifs, suggesting public CD4+ TCRs.

Trimming left V 4 bases short and J 5 bases short, with 6 bases between. Germline lookup yields CDR1 MDHEN and CDR2 SYDVKM. This CDR3 comprises 12 residues. This clonotype is deemed medium-sized. Its specificity is not known. TCRdb reprocessed the reads with MiXCR, giving one entry per CDR3 protein. The sample comprises 4,000 or so distinct CDR3 sequences, about a fifth of which are singletons, and 8.6% rests with the top ten. This clonotype was obtained from a human donor with sarcoidosis (Löfgren's syndrome or another form), or a control subject (not recorded which). What was sequenced was CD4+ T cells from bronchoalveolar lavage. The gene calls are TRBV28 and TRBJ1-5; no reliable D call. The CDR3 sequence is CASSSIYQPQHF. DNA of the CDR3: TGTGCCAGCAGTTCGATTTATCAGCCCCAGCATTTT.